The 5 T cell receptor beta chains reported below all come from one sample, sequenced in a study of CD8 T cells in Susac syndrome. The RNA, 0.5 to 1 ug, was put through reverse transcription using random hexamers. TCRdb independently ran MiXCR on the immunoSEQ multiplex PCR reads; one entry per CDR3 protein. The sample has about 200,000 distinct CDR3 sequences, approximately 93% seen once; the top ten hold roughly 0.096%. Sample: CD4+ T cells from PBMCs. These receptors all stem from a human donor in good health.

The chain has TRBV6-5 and TRBJ1-1; D is unclear. The germline gives CDR1 MNHEY, CDR2 SVGAGI. The CDR3 has 14 amino acids. The V end lost 2 bases, the J end lost 6 bases, and 13 bases lay between the germline ends. The CDR3 loop is CASSYPGGSAEAFF. The CDR3 DNA sequence: TGTGCCAGCAGTTACCCGGGAGGGAGCGCTGAAGCTTTCTTT.

V gene TRBV2 combines with J gene TRBJ2-7, with a tentative D call TRBD1 (6 bases). The CDR3 sequence is 15 residues long. The V end was cut by 7 bases, the J end by 3 bases, with 19 bases between. Germline assignment: CDR1 SNHLY and CDR2 FYNNEI. DNA of the CDR3: TGTGCCAGCAAGCCAAGTGGGGGACATCTCTACGAGCAGTACTTC. Protein: CASKPSGGHLYEQYF. Full variable domain (missing parts from reference TRBV2 and TRBJ2-7): EPEVTQTPSHQVTQMGQEVILRCVPISNHLYFYWYRQILGQKVEFLVSFYNNEISEKSEIFDDQFSVERPDGSNFTLKIRSTKLEDSAMYFCASKPSGGHLYEQYFGPGTRLTVT.

The chain employs TRBV27 and TRBJ2-6, with D unresolved. V gave up 4 bases and J gave up 4 bases, with 8 bases separating them. Germline V gives CDR1 MNHEY, CDR2 SMNVEV (reference sequence). The CDR3 contains 14 residues. CDR3 DNA: TGTGCCAGCAGTTCCTCAATAGGGGCCAACGTCCTGACTTTC. Encoded protein: CASSSSIGANVLTF.

This chain connects TRBV3-1 to TRBJ2-7, with D maybe TRBD2 (5 bases). This CDR3 region has 12 residues. Germline V gene sequence: CDR1 LGHDT, CDR2 YNNKEL (reference sequence). V was shortened by 5 bases and J by 12 bases, with 17 bases between the two germline ends. The CDR3 sequence is CASSGLGQAAYF. The CDR3 region has the DNA TGTGCCAGCAGCGGACTTGGGCAGGCAGCGTACTTC.

The chain has TRBV5-4 and TRBJ2-1, with unresolved D. V lost 3 bases and J lost 0, with 10 bases in between. Germline CDR1 SGHNT, CDR2 YYREEE (reference sequence). The CDR3 has 15 residues. The CDR3 region has the DNA TGTGCCAGCAGCTCAGACTCAGGCTCCTACAATGAGCAGTTCTTC. Translating it yields CASSSDSGSYNEQFF.